This TCR beta chain was identified during a study of T-cell memory formation after mild COVID-19. Study details: For the most part, TCR clusters were specific to one donor. Study results and limitations: Whether second-wave clones peaking at day 37 were SARS-CoV-2 specific went unconfirmed. Contracting CD8+ clones were enriched in EMRA, CD4+ mainly in CM and EM.

Barcoded TCR alpha and TCR beta cDNA libraries with UMIs came from 5'RACE using constant-segment primers. Using its own MiXCR run on the 5' RACE reads, TCRdb lists one record per CDR3 protein. The table shows about half a million distinct CDR3 sequences, with over 15% occurring only once. V lost 5 bases, J lost 9 bases, and 12 bases stayed unmatched. Germline assignment: CDR1 MNHNY and CDR2 SVGAGI (reference sequence). The CDR3 is 16 amino acids. This clonotype turned up a few times. The antigen remains undetermined. Sequences were obtained from PBMCs or a T cell subset sorted from them (not recorded which). The V gene is TRBV6-6, the J gene TRBJ2-1; TRBD1 matches 11 bases. This receptor was identified in an adult woman who had mild COVID-19 (a few samples of this study predate the infection). Cell type and time point are not known. The CDR3, as DNA: TGTGCCAGCAGTGGAGGACAGGGGGCAGTAGACCCTGAGCAGTTCTTC. Its protein product is CASSGGQGAVDPEQFF.